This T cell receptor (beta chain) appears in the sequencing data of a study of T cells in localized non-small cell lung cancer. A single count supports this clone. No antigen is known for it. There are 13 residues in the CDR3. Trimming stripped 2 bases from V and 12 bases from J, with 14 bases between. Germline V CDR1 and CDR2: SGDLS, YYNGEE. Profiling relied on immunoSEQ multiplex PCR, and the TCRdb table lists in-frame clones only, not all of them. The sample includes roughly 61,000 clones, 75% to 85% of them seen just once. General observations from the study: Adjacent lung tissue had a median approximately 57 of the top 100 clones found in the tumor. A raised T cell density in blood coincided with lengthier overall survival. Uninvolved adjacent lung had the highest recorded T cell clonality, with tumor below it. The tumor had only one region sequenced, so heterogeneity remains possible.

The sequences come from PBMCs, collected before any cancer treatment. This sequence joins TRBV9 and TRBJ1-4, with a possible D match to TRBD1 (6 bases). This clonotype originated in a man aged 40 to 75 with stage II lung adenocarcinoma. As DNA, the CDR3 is TGTGCCAGCAGCGTTACAGGGTTTGGCGAACTGTTTTTT. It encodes CASSVTGFGELFF.